This entry lists 28 T cell receptor beta chains sequenced from one sample in a study of OX40 agonist ivuxolimab in advanced cancers. Sequencing was performed with immunoSEQ multiplex PCR; in TCRdb, only in-frame clones are kept and a portion is missing. The sample gives 40,000 to 45,000 clones, about 88% of which show up once; roughly an eighth is in the top ten. Sequenced here: CD4+ or CD8+ T cells sorted from blood, sampled in a trial of the OX40 agonist ivuxolimab. The receptors were gathered from an adult with an advanced solid tumor such as melanoma, head and neck, liver or kidney cancer.

The gene calls are TRBV7-9 and TRBJ2-6, with TRBD1 matching over 7 bases. V dropped 7 bases and J dropped 2; count of bases not matched to a gene: 11. The CDR3 has 17 residues. The V gene's germline CDR1 is SEHNR and CDR2 FQNEAQ (reference sequence). In DNA form, the CDR3 reads TGTGCCAGCATCCTCAGGGGGTTTTCTGCTGGGGCCAACGTCCTGACTTTC. The encoded protein is CASILRGFSAGANVLTF. Full variable domain (missing parts from reference TRBV7-9 and TRBJ2-6): DTGVSQNPRHKITKRGQNVTFRCDPISEHNRLYWYRQTLGQGPEFLTYFQNEAQLEKSRLLSDRFSAERPKGSFSTLEIQRTEQGDSAMYLCASILRGFSAGANVLTFGAGSRLTVL.

This chain uses TRBV7-3 with TRBJ2-3; 14 bases align to TRBD2. Germline loops: CDR1 SGHTA, CDR2 FQGTGA. The CDR3 spans 21 residues. V was pared by 4 bases and J by 0 bases, with 15 bases of the junction left unmatched. Written as DNA, the CDR3 is TGTGCCAGCAGCTCCCCCTTCGGACTAGCGGGGGGCGGAGCTAGCACAGATACGCAGTATTTT. Encoded protein: CASSSPFGLAGGGASTDTQYF. The full variable domain, its missing parts supplied by reference TRBV7-3 and TRBJ2-3, is GAGVSQTPSNKVTEKGKYVELRCDPISGHTALYWYRQSLGQGPEFLIYFQGTGAADDSGLPNDRFFAVRPEGSVSTLKIQRTERGDSAVYLCASSSPFGLAGGGASTDTQYFGPGTRLTVL.

This rearrangement joins TRBV28 to TRBJ2-7, with a possible D match to TRBD2 (7 bases). V lost 6 bases and J 6 bases, leaving 18 bases between the germline ends. CDR1 and CDR2 (germline): MDHEN, SYDVKM. The CDR3 runs 14 residues. The CDR3 sequence is CASSPLRGGGEQYF. As DNA, the CDR3 is TGTGCCAGCAGCCCTCTTAGGGGGGGCGGCGAGCAGTACTTC.

This chain links TRBV7-9 with TRBJ2-5; no definite D call. The CDR3 covers 15 residues. The V and J ends lost 2 bases and 1 base respectively, with 11 bases between them. Germline CDR1 and CDR2: SEHNR and FQNEAQ (reference sequence). For the CDR3, the DNA is TGTGCCAGCAGCTTAAATAGGGTCAGCCAAGAGACCCAGTACTTC. This sequence encodes CASSLNRVSQETQYF.

The rearrangement joins TRBV7-6 to TRBJ1-2; D ambiguous. Germline CDR1 SGHVS, CDR2 FNYEAQ. Trimming shortened V by 4 bases and J by 4 bases, and 10 bases separated the two germline ends. This CDR3 has 13 amino acids. In DNA form, the CDR3 reads TGTGCCAGCAGCTCCCAGGAGATCTATGGCTACACCTTC. It translates to CASSSQEIYGYTF.

The DNA for the CDR3 is TGTGCCATCAGTGAGCTGGGGGCCTCAGAGCGGTACAATGAGCAGTTCTTC. Encoded protein: CAISELGASERYNEQFF. The chain couples TRBV10-3 to TRBJ2-1; possible D gene TRBD1, 6 bases. The V gene lost 2 bases and the J gene lost 4 bases, with 18 bases spanning the gap. The CDR3 covers 17 residues. The germline V gene encodes CDR1 ENHRY and CDR2 SYGVKD.

This clone was seen just once. The chain joins TRBV9 to TRBJ1-1, with TRBD1 matching over 8 bases. Per germline, CDR1 SGDLS and CDR2 YYNGEE. The CDR3 consists of 13 residues. V was clipped by 4 bases and J by 6 bases; unmatched bases: 5. The CDR3 nucleotides read TGTGCCAGCAGCAGACTGGACAGGGCTGAAGCTTTCTTT. Protein sequence: CASSRLDRAEAFF.

This sequence joins TRBV6-1 and TRBJ2-1; D possibly corresponds to TRBD1 (6 bases). Deletions cut 1 base from V and 5 bases from J, with 12 bases between. The CDR3 is 15 amino acids. Germline V gives CDR1 MNHNS, CDR2 SASEGT. The CDR3 DNA is TGTGCCAGCAGTGAAGTGGGACGGGACAACAATGAGCAGTTCTTC. It specifies CASSEVGRDNNEQFF.

The rearrangement joins TRBV9 to TRBJ2-1; D may be TRBD2 (5 bases). V lost 2 bases, J lost 4 bases, and 10 bases lay in between. Germline CDR1 SGDLS, CDR2 YYNGEE. This CDR3 is 14 amino acids long. CDR3 residues: CASSVGRGYNEQFF. Written as DNA, the CDR3 is TGTGCCAGCAGCGTGGGCCGGGGTTACAATGAGCAGTTCTTC.

The chain recombines TRBV15 with TRBJ2-3; unclear D gene. Germline V gene sequence: CDR1 LNHNV, CDR2 YYDKDF (reference sequence). V lost 0 bases and J 0 bases, leaving 10 bases between the germline ends. The CDR3 has 16 amino acids. DNA of the CDR3: TGTGCCACCAGCAGAGATTCGCTATATAGCACAGATACGCAGTATTTT. It specifies CATSRDSLYSTDTQYF.

Only a few counts were recorded for this clone. The chain carries TRBV19 and TRBJ2-1, with 11 bases aligning to TRBD2. The germline gives CDR1 LNHDA, CDR2 SQIVND (reference sequence). This CDR3 has 15 residues. Losses at the gene ends were 7 bases for V and 2 bases for J; bases not matched to a gene: 4. The CDR3 DNA follows: TGTGCCAGTACCACGGGACTAGCGGCCTACAATGAGCAGTTCTTC. Protein sequence: CASTTGLAAYNEQFF. Complete variable domain (other parts from reference TRBV19 and TRBJ2-1): DGGITQSPKYLFRKEGQNVTLSCEQNLNHDAMYWYRQDPGQGLRLIYYSQIVNDFQKGDIAEGYSVSREKKESFPLTVTSAQKNPTAFYLCASTTGLAAYNEQFFGPGTRLTVL.

This rearrangement joins TRBV11-2 to TRBJ2-7; 9 nucleotides match TRBD2. The germline CDR1 and CDR2 sequences are SGHAT and FQNNGV. Trimming removed 3 bases from V and 6 bases from J; junction bases left unmatched: 9. The CDR3 sequence is 15 residues long. Written as DNA, the CDR3 is TGTGCCAGCAGCTTCTTTAGCGGGGGTTTGGGCGAGCAGTACTTC. Residues: CASSFFSGGLGEQYF.

The J gene is TRBJ1-2, the V gene TRBV11-3, with 8 positions matching TRBD1. The CDR3 is made up of 14 amino acids. The V and J ends lost 5 bases and 5 bases, in that order; junction bases with no gene match: 7. The germline gives CDR1 SGHNT, CDR2 YENEEA. This CDR3 reads CASSKGGQGYGYTF. The CDR3 bases are TGTGCCAGCAGCAAAGGCGGACAGGGTTATGGCTACACCTTC. The full variable domain, with the rest looked up from reference TRBV11-3 and TRBJ1-2, is EAGVVQSPRYKIIEKKQPVAFWCNPISGHNTLYWYLQNLGQGPELLIRYENEEAVDDSQLPKDRFSAERLKGVDSTLKIQPAELGDSAVYLCASSKGGQGYGYTFGSGTRLTVV.

This chain links TRBV27 with TRBJ1-6; TRBD1 matches at 7 bases. Germline values: CDR1 MNHEY, CDR2 SMNVEV (reference sequence). This CDR3 has 14 residues. V lost 2 bases, J lost 7 bases, and 2 bases stayed unmatched. Here the CDR3 reads CASSLVQGNSPLHF. In DNA form, the CDR3 reads TGTGCCAGCAGTTTAGTACAGGGGAATTCACCCCTCCACTTT.

The rearrangement uses TRBV29-1 and TRBJ2-7; D is ambiguous. The CDR3 runs 13 residues. The germline V gene has CDR1 SQVTM and CDR2 ANQGSEA. Trimming cost V 1 base and J 1 base, with 8 bases left between them. Written as DNA, the CDR3 is TGCAGCGTTGAAGTCTTCGGGTCCTACGAGCAGTACTTC. Translated, it gives CSVEVFGSYEQYF.

This clone appeared once. The CDR3 region is CAISERWDSTNYGYTF. In nucleotides, the CDR3 is TGTGCCATCAGTGAGCGATGGGACAGCACTAACTATGGCTACACCTTC. This rearrangement joins TRBV10-3 to TRBJ1-2; 7 bases line up with TRBD1. Germline V gene lookup returns CDR1 ENHRY and CDR2 SYGVKD. This CDR3 is 16 amino acids long. Unmatched junction bases numbered 6, after V lost 2 bases and J lost 0 bases.

The chain couples TRBV5-4 to TRBJ2-1, with 9 bases aligning to TRBD1. J gave up 5 bases and V 9 bases, and 9 bases lay outside the gene matches. Looked up from germline, CDR1 is SGHNT and CDR2 is YYREEE (reference sequence). CDR3 length: 14 amino acids. The CDR3: CAIPFRDRDNEQFF. The DNA for the CDR3 is TGTGCCATTCCGTTCCGGGACAGGGACAATGAGCAGTTCTTC.

The CDR3 region has the DNA TGTGCCAGCAGCCCATGGGCGGGAGAACAAGAGACCCAGTACTTC. This codes for CASSPWAGEQETQYF. The chain joins TRBV6-6 to TRBJ2-5; the match to TRBD2 covers 7 bases. V trimming: 6 bases; J trimming: 2 bases; junction bases outside the gene matches: 9. The CDR3 has 15 amino acids. Germline-derived CDR1 and CDR2 are MNHNY and SVGAGI (reference sequence).

This rearrangement joins TRBV4-2 to TRBJ2-1; D not certain. The germline V gene encodes CDR1 LGHNA and CDR2 YNFKEQ. V shed 5 bases and J shed 2 bases, with 1 base lying between them. CDR3 size: 11 residues. In DNA form, the CDR3 reads TGTGCCAGCAGCGCCTACAATGAGCAGTTCTTC. It yields the protein CASSAYNEQFF.

The genes are TRBV7-6 and TRBJ2-1, with 7 bases lining up with TRBD1. This CDR3 region has 15 residues. From germline, CDR1 is SGHVS and CDR2 FNYEAQ. After removal of 5 bases from V and 4 bases from J, the junction contained 8 bases not matched to a gene. The CDR3 reads CASSAEGQFYNEQFF. The CDR3, as DNA: TGTGCCAGCAGCGCCGAGGGACAGTTTTACAATGAGCAGTTCTTC.

The J gene is TRBJ2-7, the V gene TRBV13; 7 bases fit TRBD2. The germline V gene has CDR1 PRHDT and CDR2 FYEKMQ (reference sequence). The trim removed 4 bases at V and 5 bases at J, leaving 8 bases unmatched. The CDR3 contains 14 residues. The DNA for the CDR3 is TGTGCCAGCAGCTATGGGGAGGGGTTGAACGAGCAGTACTTC. As protein: CASSYGEGLNEQYF.

J is TRBJ2-7 and V is TRBV7-8, with 7 bases lining up with TRBD1. The junction had 11 bases not matched to a gene; V was cut back by 5 bases and J by 4 bases. In germline, CDR1 is SGHVS, CDR2 FQNEAQ. The CDR3 runs to 15 residues. The DNA of the CDR3 is TGTGCCAGCAGCCATAGAGGGACAGAGAGATACGAGCAGTACTTC. This sequence encodes CASSHRGTERYEQYF. The whole variable domain, filled in from reference TRBV7-8 and TRBJ2-7, reads GAGVSQSPRYKVAKRGQDVALRCDPISGHVSLFWYQQALGQGPEFLTYFQNEAQLDKSGLPSDRFFAERPEGSVSTLKIQRTQQEDSAVYLCASSHRGTERYEQYFGPGTRLTVT.

J is TRBJ2-1 and V is TRBV7-6; 8 positions match TRBD1. V lost 5 bases to trimming and J lost 0 bases; unmatched junction nucleotides: 6. The length of the CDR3 is 16 residues. Germline CDR1 SGHVS, CDR2 FNYEAQ. The CDR3 bases are TGTGCCAGCAGCCCCCGACAGGGGAGCTCCTACAATGAGCAGTTCTTC. As protein: CASSPRQGSSYNEQFF.

V and J are TRBV19 and TRBJ2-7; the D is unclear. The CDR3 consists of 11 residues. In germline, CDR1 is LNHDA, CDR2 SQIVND (reference sequence). Trimming pared 8 bases from V and 6 bases from J, leaving 11 bases between. CDR3 loop: CASSTPSEQYF. CDR3 sequence (DNA): TGTGCCAGTTCGACCCCCTCCGAGCAGTACTTC. The full variable domain, with the rest looked up from reference TRBV19 and TRBJ2-7, is DGGITQSPKYLFRKEGQNVTLSCEQNLNHDAMYWYRQDPGQGLRLIYYSQIVNDFQKGDIAEGYSVSREKKESFPLTVTSAQKNPTAFYLCASSTPSEQYFGPGTRLTVT.

This clone was picked up one time. The V gene is TRBV10-3, the J gene TRBJ2-7; TRBD2 agrees at 8 bases. Germline V gene sequence: CDR1 ENHRY, CDR2 SYGVKD. With 2 bases clipped from V and 2 bases from J, the junction kept 2 bases outside the gene matches. CDR3 size: 14 residues. Here the CDR3 DNA reads TGTGCCATCAGTGAGACTAGCGGAGCCTACGAGCAGTACTTC. Amino acid sequence: CAISETSGAYEQYF.

In DNA, the CDR3 is TGTGCCAGCAGCCTAGGGACCCTCTGGGGCACCATATATTTT. Translating it yields CASSLGTLWGTIYF. V usage is TRBV7-9 and J usage is TRBJ1-3; tentative D call: TRBD1 (5 bases). The CDR3 has 14 amino acids. In germline, CDR1 is SEHNR, CDR2 FQNEAQ (reference sequence). Trimming took off 5 bases at V and 9 bases at J, with 17 bases between the two ends.

This sequence joins TRBV5-1 and TRBJ2-7; no clear D gene. The CDR3 runs to 13 residues. Trimming cost V 0 bases and J 6 bases, with 10 bases left between them. CDR1 SGHRS and CDR2 YFSETQ come from the germline V gene. Here the CDR3 DNA reads TGCGCCAGCAGCTTGGGGCAGAAGTCCGAGCAGTACTTC. Its protein is CASSLGQKSEQYF.

This clone was picked up one time. The rearrangement joins TRBV4-1 to TRBJ1-2; D gene ambiguous. The CDR3 is made up of 16 amino acids. V was shortened by 0 bases and J by 1 base, with 12 bases between the two germline ends. Looked up from germline, CDR1 is MGHRA and CDR2 is YSYEKL. The CDR3 bases are TGCGCCAGCAGCCAAGAAAAAGTTGCCCGTAACTATGGCTACACCTTC. This gives the protein CASSQEKVARNYGYTF.